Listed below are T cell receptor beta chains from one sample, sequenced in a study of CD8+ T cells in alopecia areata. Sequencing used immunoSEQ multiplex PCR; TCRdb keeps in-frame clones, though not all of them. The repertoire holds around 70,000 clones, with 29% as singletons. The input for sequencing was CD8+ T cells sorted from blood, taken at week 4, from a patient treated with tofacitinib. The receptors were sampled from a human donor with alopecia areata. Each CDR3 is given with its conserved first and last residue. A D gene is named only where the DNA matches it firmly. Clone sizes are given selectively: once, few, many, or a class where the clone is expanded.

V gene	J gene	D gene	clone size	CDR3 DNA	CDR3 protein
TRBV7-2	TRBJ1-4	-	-	TGTGCCAGCAGGCCCCCGGGACCTAGTGAAAAACTGTTTTTT	CASRPPGPSEKLFF
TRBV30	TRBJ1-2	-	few	TGTGCCTGGACGATAACCCTCGGGGCGGATGGCTACACCTTC	CAWTITLGADGYTF
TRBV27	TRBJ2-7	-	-	TGTGCCAGCCGCTCAGGGGCCTCCTACGAGCAGTACTTC	CASRSGASYEQYF
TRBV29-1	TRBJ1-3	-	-	TGCAGCGTTGACTCTGGAAACACCATATATTTT	CSVDSGNTIYF
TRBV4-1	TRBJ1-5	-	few	TGCGCCAGCAGCCAAGATGTCGGGGAACAGCCCCAGCATTTT	CASSQDVGEQPQHF
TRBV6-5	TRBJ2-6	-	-	TGTGCTTCGGGGTCTGGGGCCAACGTCCTGACTTTC	CASGSGANVLTF
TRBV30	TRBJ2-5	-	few	TGTGCCTGGAGTGTACGGCGTCGGGAAACGGAGACCCAGTACTTC	CAWSVRRRETETQYF
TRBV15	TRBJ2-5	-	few	TGTGCCACCAGCAGAGATAGGGAGACCCAGTACTTC	CATSRDRETQYF
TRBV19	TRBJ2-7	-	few	TGTGCAGCAGGAGGAAACGAGCAGTACTTC	CAAGGNEQYF
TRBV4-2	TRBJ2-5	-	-	TGTGCCAGCAGCCAAGACAGGTACCAAGAGACCCAGTACTTC	CASSQDRYQETQYF
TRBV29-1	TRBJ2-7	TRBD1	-	TGCAGCGTCGCAGGGGGCAGGAGCTCCTACGAGCAGTACTTC	CSVAGGRSSYEQYF
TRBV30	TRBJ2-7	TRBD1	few	TGTGCCGGGACAGAGGACTCCTACGAGCAGTACTTC	CAGTEDSYEQYF
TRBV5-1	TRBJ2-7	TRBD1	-	TGCGCCAGCAGCCAAGGACAGGGGGCTTACGAGCAGTACTTC	CASSQGQGAYEQYF
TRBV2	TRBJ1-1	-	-	TGTGCCAGCTCAGGTCAGGGGAACACTGAAGCTTTCTTT	CASSGQGNTEAFF
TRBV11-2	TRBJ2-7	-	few	TGTGCCAGCAGCTTACTCCAGGACGAGCAGTACTTC	CASSLLQDEQYF
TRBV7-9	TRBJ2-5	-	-	TGTGCCAGCAGCGGACGAAAAGCAGGGAGAGAAGAGACCCAGTACTTC	CASSGRKAGREETQYF
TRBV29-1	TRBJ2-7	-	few	TGCAGCGTTGAGAAGTCAGGACCCTACGAGCAGTACTTC	CSVEKSGPYEQYF
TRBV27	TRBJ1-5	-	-	TGTGCCAGCAGTTTATCGAGGGGGCCCCAGCATTTT	CASSLSRGPQHF
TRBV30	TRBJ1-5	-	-	TGTGCCTGGTCAACAGGGTTAAGCAATCAGCCCCAGCATTTT	CAWSTGLSNQPQHF
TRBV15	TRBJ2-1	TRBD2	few	TGTGCCACCAGGATGTCGCCGGGACTAGGGAATTACAATGAGCAGTTCTTC	CATRMSPGLGNYNEQFF
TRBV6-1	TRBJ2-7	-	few	TGTGCCAGCAGTTTGGGGACCACCTACGAGCAGTACTTC	CASSLGTTYEQYF
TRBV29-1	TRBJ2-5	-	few	TGCAGCGTGGACAGCCAAGAGACCCAGTACTTC	CSVDSQETQYF
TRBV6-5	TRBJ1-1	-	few	TGTGCCAGCTTAGGAGCTGCCACTGAAGCTTTCTTT	CASLGAATEAFF
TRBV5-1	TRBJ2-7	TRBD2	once	TGCGCCAGCAGCCTTAGACTAGCGGGGACCTACGAGCAGTACTTC	CASSLRLAGTYEQYF
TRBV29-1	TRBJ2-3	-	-	TGCAGCGCTCAGGGGACCCTCACAGATACGCAGTATTTT	CSAQGTLTDTQYF
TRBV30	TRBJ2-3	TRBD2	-	TGTGCCTGGACCAGGACTAGCGGGATTTCAGATACGCAGTATTTT	CAWTRTSGISDTQYF
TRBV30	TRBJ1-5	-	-	TGTGCCTGGTCAGCCGGGACATCAGGGGAGCCCCAGCATTTT	CAWSAGTSGEPQHF